A single sample is the source of the 10 T cell receptor beta chains below, sequenced in a study of CD8+ T cells in alopecia areata. Sequencing templates came from extracted RNA that was reverse transcribed into cDNA. Measured with immunoSEQ multiplex PCR; TCRdb has only the in-frame clones, and not every one. Of some 100,000 clones in the sample, roughly two thirds were seen once. Sequencing was carried out using CD4+ T cells sorted from blood. Receptors were obtained from a human donor in good health.

This rearrangement joins TRBV6-5 to TRBJ1-2; 9 bases line up with TRBD1. The trim removed 7 bases at V and 4 bases at J, leaving 10 bases unmatched. Looked up from germline, CDR1 is MNHEY and CDR2 is SVGAGI. This CDR3 has 15 amino acids. In DNA, the CDR3 is TGTGCCAGCACTCGACAGGGGGAAGACCTCTATGGCTACACCTTC. Amino acids: CASTRQGEDLYGYTF.

This chain joins TRBV9 and TRBJ2-7, with unresolved D. The CDR3 length is 12 residues. CDR1 and CDR2 (germline): SGDLS, YYNGEE. Trimming shortened V by 7 bases and J by 0 bases, and 8 bases separated the two germline ends. The CDR3 here is CASGPSSYEQYF. The CDR3 nucleotides read TGTGCCAGCGGACCCAGCTCCTACGAGCAGTACTTC.

The chain combines TRBV7-8 with TRBJ1-1, with TRBD1 matching over 7 bases. Germline CDR1 SGHVS, CDR2 FQNEAQ. CDR3 length equals 16 residues. V was clipped by 4 bases and J by 1 base; unmatched bases: 9. The CDR3 DNA reads TGTGCCAGCAGCTCCTCCGGGACAGCTAGGAACACTGAAGCTTTCTTT. Translation: CASSSSGTARNTEAFF.

The V and J genes are TRBV29-1 and TRBJ2-7; TRBD1 matches at 10 bases. This CDR3 is built from 13 residues. Looked up from germline, CDR1 is SQVTM and CDR2 is ANQGSEA. V gave up 6 bases and J gave up 7 bases; unmatched junction bases: 9. CDR3 in DNA: TGCAGCGTGGAGGGACAGGGGAAAGCGGAGCAGTACTTC. Protein: CSVEGQGKAEQYF.

The chain couples TRBV4-1 to TRBJ1-2, with unresolved D. V dropped 1 base and J dropped 5 bases, with 17 bases sitting between them. The CDR3 totals 16 residues. Looked up from germline, CDR1 is MGHRA and CDR2 is YSYEKL. The CDR3 sequence is CASSQGSAGTWYGYTF. The DNA of the CDR3 is TGCGCCAGCAGCCAAGGTTCGGCGGGTACTTGGTATGGCTACACCTTC.

The chain joins TRBV5-1 to TRBJ2-1; D assignment may be TRBD1 or TRBD2 (5 bases each). CDR3 size: 13 residues. Germline V gene data show CDR1 as SGHRS and CDR2 as YFSETQ. Trimming shortened V by 4 bases and J by 7 bases, and 12 bases separated the two germline ends. The CDR3 nucleotides are TGCGCCAGCAGCCCGGGGAACAGGAATGAGCAGTTCTTC. Translating gives CASSPGNRNEQFF.

The chain is built from TRBV6-1 and TRBJ1-6; 9 bases agree with TRBD1. V dropped 5 bases and J dropped 7; count of bases not matched to a gene: 3. CDR1 and CDR2 from the germline V gene are MNHNS and SASEGT. The length of the CDR3 is 14 residues. The CDR3 protein is CASSPGTGNSPLHF. The CDR3 DNA is TGTGCCAGCAGTCCCGGGACAGGGAATTCACCCCTCCACTTT.

The V gene is TRBV11-2, the J gene TRBJ2-7, with TRBD1 identical over 7 bases. CDR1 SGHAT and CDR2 FQNNGV come from the germline V gene. The CDR3 is 15 residues long. With V trimmed by 1 base and J by 1 base, 4 bases remained unmatched. This CDR3 reads CASSLAGDRSYEQYF. CDR3 sequence (DNA): TGTGCCAGCAGCTTAGCTGGGGACAGATCCTACGAGCAGTACTTC.

The chain has TRBV30 and TRBJ1-5; unclear D gene. The CDR3 length is 15 residues. The germline CDR1 and CDR2 sequences are GTSNPN and SVGIG (reference sequence). The V gene lost 0 bases and the J gene lost 0 bases, with 9 bases spanning the gap. The CDR3: CAWSVGDNSNQPQHF. For the CDR3, the DNA is TGTGCCTGGAGTGTAGGTGATAATAGCAATCAGCCCCAGCATTTT.

The chain links TRBV28 to TRBJ2-3, with D hard to call. Germline values: CDR1 MDHEN, CDR2 SYDVKM. The V end lost 6 bases, the J end lost 2 bases, and 6 bases lay between the germline ends. The CDR3 has 12 amino acids. Here the CDR3 DNA reads TGTGCCAGCAGCCCCTCCACAGATACGCAGTATTTT. Encoded protein: CASSPSTDTQYF. The entire variable domain, with the rest obtained from reference TRBV28 and TRBJ2-3, is as follows: DVKVTQSSRYLVKRTGEKVFLECVQDMDHENMFWYRQDPGLGLRLIYFSYDVKMKEKGDIPEGYSVSREKKERFSLILESASTNQTSMYLCASSPSTDTQYFGPGTRLTVL.